This T cell receptor beta chain is from a study of T-cell reconstitution after alpha-beta-depleted transplantation in children. Study-level results: Once a year had passed after transplant, T-cell counts and diversity came mostly from newly produced T cells. Where alpha-beta T cells came from about two months after transplant was reportedly several hundred expanded graft clones.

Unique molecular identifiers were incorporated during preparation of the TCRbeta library. TCRdb ran MiXCR on the PCR reads and lists one entry per CDR3 protein. Of approximately 50,000 distinct CDR3 sequences in the sample, roughly 52% were seen once. In the case of this clonotype: As yet, its antigen is unknown.

The TCR sequence derives from a boy younger than two with SCID, due to receive a stem cell transplant. Sequenced material: peripheral blood, taken before TCRalphabeta/CD19-depleted stem cell transplant.

The CDR3 loop reads CASSNGQSNGYTF. DNA for the CDR3: TGTGCCAGCTCAAACGGACAATCGAATGGCTACACCTTC. This chain uses TRBV18 with TRBJ1-2; the D gene is possibly TRBD1 (5 bases). The CDR3 has 13 residues. Trimming took off 5 bases at V and 6 bases at J, with 13 bases between the two ends. Per the germline V gene, CDR1 is KGHSH and CDR2 is LQKENI.